Each of the 21 T cell receptor beta chains below was sequenced from the same sample in a study of blood T cell repertoires in COVID-19. Using immunoSEQ multiplex PCR, the repertoire was profiled, and TCRdb retains in-frame clones only, with some absent. The table includes under 200,000 clones, 70% to 80% detected once. The sequencing input was peripheral blood. These receptors all stem from a man aged 55-75 years with acute or convalescent COVID-19.

This clone has a single count. This chain uses TRBV3-1 (or the pseudogene TRBV3-2) with TRBJ2-7; no definite D call. V was pared by 1 base and J by 5 bases, with 9 bases between. Germline V gives CDR1 LGHDT, CDR2 YNNKEL (reference sequence). CDR3 length equals 13 residues. CDR3: CASSQVRSHEQYF. In DNA, the CDR3 is TGTGCCAGCAGCCAAGTACGCAGTCACGAGCAGTACTTC.

J is TRBJ2-1 and V is TRBV6-5; 10 positions match TRBD1. Trimming cost V 0 bases and J 8 bases; bases outside gene matches: 4. The CDR3 contains 15 residues. Germline CDR1 MNHEY, CDR2 SVGAGI. The CDR3 nucleotides read TGTGCCAGCAGTTACTCGGGGACAGGGGAGGATGAGCAGTTCTTC. Its translation: CASSYSGTGEDEQFF.

In its sample, this clone was seen a few times. The genes are TRBV5-1 and TRBJ1-5; unclear D gene. Germline V gene data show CDR1 as SGHRS and CDR2 as YFSETQ. The CDR3 is 15 amino acids. V gave up 0 bases and J gave up 2 bases, with 9 bases separating them. CDR3 in DNA: TGCGCCAGCAGCTTGGGAGGGTCGGGCAATCAGCCCCAGCATTTT. As protein: CASSLGGSGNQPQHF.

The chain carries TRBV5-4 and TRBJ1-2; D may be TRBD1 (6 bases). The CDR3 is made up of 16 amino acids. Trimming removed 3 bases at V and 3 bases at J, with 18 bases between. Germline V gives CDR1 SGHNT, CDR2 YYREEE (reference sequence). The CDR3 DNA reads as TGTGCCAGCAGCTCACCTACTCGGACAGAGCACTATGGCTACACCTTC. Translation: CASSSPTRTEHYGYTF.

This clone was recorded a few times. The rearrangement uses TRBV6-5 and TRBJ1-2; a possible D gene is TRBD1 (5 bases). CDR3 length equals 14 residues. Looked up from germline, CDR1 is MNHEY and CDR2 is SVGAGI. Trimming took off 6 bases at V and 2 bases at J, with 13 bases between the two ends. Written as DNA, the CDR3 is TGTGCCAGCAGCTTAGAGACAGTCAACTATGGCTACACCTTC. Its translation is CASSLETVNYGYTF.

CDR3 bases: TGTGCCAGCAGTCCGGGCACAGATACGCAGTATTTT. Translation: CASSPGTDTQYF. V is TRBV12-3 or TRBV12-4 and J is TRBJ2-3, with unresolved D. V was cut by 5 bases and J by 1 base, with 4 bases left in between. The CDR3 totals 12 residues.

This sequence joins TRBV9 and TRBJ2-7; 10 bases align to TRBD1. The V gene's germline CDR1 is SGDLS and CDR2 YYNGEE. The CDR3 sequence is 14 residues long. The ends lost 4 bases at V and 5 bases at J; junction bases unmatched: 6. The CDR3 coding sequence is TGTGCCAGCAGCCCCTGGACAGGGGGAAACGAGCAGTACTTC. This codes for CASSPWTGGNEQYF.

The rearrangement joins TRBV7-2 to TRBJ2-5; the D is unclear. Per the germline V gene, CDR1 is SGHTA and CDR2 is FQGNSA. This CDR3 spans 14 amino acids. V dropped 5 bases and J dropped 2 bases, with 12 bases sitting between them. The CDR3 DNA sequence: TGTGCCAGCAGCAAACCTGGCGGACAAGAGACCCAGTACTTC. It codes for CASSKPGGQETQYF.

V and J are TRBV5-1 and TRBJ2-1; 12 nucleotides line up with TRBD2. The ends lost 2 bases at V and 10 bases at J; junction bases unmatched: 7. There are 15 residues in the CDR3. The germline gives CDR1 SGHRS, CDR2 YFSETQ. CDR3 sequence reads: CASSLHGLAGKEQFF. Here the CDR3 DNA reads TGCGCCAGCAGCTTACACGGACTAGCGGGGAAAGAGCAGTTCTTC. The full variable domain, in which reference TRBV5-1 and TRBJ2-1 provide the parts outside the CDR3, is KAGVTQTPRYLIKTRGQQVTLSCSPISGHRSVSWYQQTPGQGLQFLFEYFSETQRNKGNFPGRFSGRQFSNSRSEMNVSTLELGDSALYLCASSLHGLAGKEQFFGPGTRLTVL.

The chain uses TRBV30 and TRBJ1-1; 7 bases are a match to TRBD1. Per germline, CDR1 GTSNPN and CDR2 SVGIG (reference sequence). The J segment lost 5 bases and the V segment lost 5 bases, leaving 8 bases of the junction unmatched. CDR3 size: 13 residues. For the CDR3, the DNA is TGTGCCTGGGGACCGGGACAGTTAACTGAAGCTTTCTTT. Translated, it gives CAWGPGQLTEAFF.

This clone has just one count. V gene TRBV19 combines with J gene TRBJ1-2; the D is unclear. Germline V gene lookup returns CDR1 LNHDA and CDR2 SQIVND (reference sequence). V lost 4 bases to trimming and J lost 3 bases, with 6 bases between them. The CDR3 is 12 amino acids. CDR3 bases: TGTGCCAGTAGTACCCTATACTATGGCTACACCTTC. Protein product: CASSTLYYGYTF. Using reference TRBV19 and TRBJ1-2 for the parts outside the CDR3, the full variable domain is DGGITQSPKYLFRKEGQNVTLSCEQNLNHDAMYWYRQDPGQGLRLIYYSQIVNDFQKGDIAEGYSVSREKKESFPLTVTSAQKNPTAFYLCASSTLYYGYTFGSGTRLTVV.

The chain carries TRBV12-3 or TRBV12-4 and TRBJ1-1; D is undetermined. Trimming took off 1 base at V and 4 bases at J, with 7 bases between the two ends. This CDR3 contains 13 residues. This CDR3 reads CASSLGEGTEAFF. CDR3 in DNA: TGTGCCAGCAGTTTAGGTGAGGGCACTGAAGCTTTCTTT.

This clone came up a few times. J is TRBJ2-1 and V is TRBV3-1 (or the pseudogene TRBV3-2); 12 nucleotides match TRBD2. Germline values: CDR1 LGHDT, CDR2 YNNKEL (reference sequence). This CDR3 contains 15 residues. V shed 1 base and J 12 bases; nucleotides not matched to a gene: 7. CDR3 amino acids: CASSQGLAGAPVQFF. As DNA, the CDR3 is TGTGCCAGCAGCCAAGGACTAGCGGGGGCTCCGGTGCAGTTCTTC.

V usage is TRBV25-1 and J usage is TRBJ1-3, with D possibly matching TRBD1 (5 bases). This CDR3 is built from 16 residues. Between the trimmed V and J ends, which lost 2 bases and 4 bases, there was a span of 15 bases. Germline-derived CDR1 and CDR2 are MGHDK and SYGVNS. The CDR3 is CASSEKPGLGGNTIYF. The CDR3 DNA is TGTGCCAGCAGTGAAAAACCGGGACTGGGAGGAAACACCATATATTTT.

This sequence joins TRBV5-6 and TRBJ1-1; D is ambiguous. This CDR3 is 13 amino acids long. The germline CDR1 and CDR2 sequences are SGHDT and YYEEEE. Trimming left V 1 base short and J 7 bases short, with 11 bases between. CDR3 nucleotides: TGTGCCAGCAGCTTGTATAACGACTTTGAAGCTTTCTTT. It codes for CASSLYNDFEAFF.

The chain employs TRBV7-9 and TRBJ2-7, with unresolved D. The V and J ends lost 5 bases and 6 bases respectively, with 11 bases between them. In germline, CDR1 is SEHNR, CDR2 FQNEAQ (reference sequence). This CDR3 spans 12 amino acids. CDR3 loop: CASSQVGPEQYF. In DNA, the CDR3 is TGTGCCAGCAGCCAGGTAGGCCCCGAGCAGTACTTC.

The chain uses TRBV12-2 and TRBJ2-3; the table names TRBD1, a call not compared with the DNA. TRBV12-2 is a documented pseudogene. The length of the CDR3 is 21 residues. CDR3: CASRLPRPQGAGALVADTQYF. The DNA of the CDR3 is TGTGCAAGTCGCTTACCCCGGCCACAGGGGGCGGGGGCCCTTGTCGCAGATACGCAGTATTTT.

There are many counts of this clone. The V and J genes are TRBV6-5 and TRBJ2-3; 11 nucleotides match TRBD2. J gave up 1 base and V 7 bases, and 4 bases lay outside the gene matches. CDR1 and CDR2 (germline): MNHEY, SVGAGI. The CDR3 is 15 amino acids. CDR3 DNA sequence: TGTGCCAGCACCCAGACTAGCGGGGGCACAGATACGCAGTATTTT. It encodes CASTQTSGGTDTQYF.

For the CDR3, the DNA is TGTGCCAGCAGCCAAGGCGAATTCCGAGGGGAGCTGTTTTTT. It codes for CASSQGEFRGELFF. The chain has TRBV3-1 (or the pseudogene TRBV3-2) and TRBJ2-2; no firm D call. Trimming pared 1 base from V and 8 bases from J, leaving 11 bases between. Germline CDR1 reads LGHDT; CDR2 reads YNNKEL (reference sequence). The CDR3 runs to 14 residues.

This clone has a single count. The V and J genes are TRBV2 and TRBJ2-1; 9 nucleotides line up with TRBD1. Germline V gene lookup returns CDR1 SNHLY and CDR2 FYNNEI. V gave up 3 bases and J gave up 5 bases; unmatched junction bases: 2. This CDR3 spans 14 amino acids. CDR3 DNA: TGTGCCAGCAGTGAGGACAGGGGTAACAATGAGCAGTTCTTC. As protein: CASSEDRGNNEQFF.

The rearrangement joins TRBV25-1 to TRBJ1-2; no reliable D call. V lost 3 bases, J lost 6 bases, and 11 bases lay in between. Germline V lookup: CDR1 MGHDK, CDR2 SYGVNS. This CDR3 comprises 13 residues. The CDR3 coding sequence is TGTGCCAGCAGTGAGCGCAGGAGGGATGGCTACACCTTC. Its translation is CASSERRRDGYTF.